These T cell receptor beta chains were read from a single sample in a study of cytomegalovirus exposure and HLA in healthy donors. This table comes from immunoSEQ multiplex PCR, and its TCRdb copy is limited to in-frame clones, with some not included. The sample shows just over 150,000 clones, approximately 79% of them seen only once. The specimen was PBMCs. The source is a woman in her 50s in good health and CMV-seropositive. The CDR3 runs from the conserved cysteine through the conserved F or W. Fields, in order: D gene, V gene, J gene, clone size, CDR3 protein, CDR3 DNA. A D gene is named only where the DNA matches it firmly. Expanded clones are given a class, and other clones once, few, many or no size at all.

TRBD1	TRBV5-1	TRBJ1-4	-	CASSLEGTGDKLFF	TGCGCCAGCAGCTTGGAAGGGACAGGGGACAAACTGTTTTTT
-	TRBV7-2	TRBJ1-1	few	CASSLQNTEAFF	TGTGCCAGCAGCTTACAGAACACTGAAGCTTTCTTT
-	TRBV21-1	TRBJ1-3	-	CASSTTGNSGNTIYF	TGTGCCAGCAGCACGACAGGAAACTCTGGAAACACCATATATTTT
-	TRBV7-2	TRBJ2-7	-	CASSPFSYEQYF	TGTGCCAGCAGCCCCTTCTCCTACGAGCAGTACTTC
-	TRBV7-9	TRBJ2-5	-	CASSYVGEPKETQYF	TGTGCCAGCAGCTACGTAGGGGAACCTAAAGAGACCCAGTACTTC
-	TRBV11-2	TRBJ1-6	-	CASSLDLVSSYNSPLHF	TGTGCCAGCAGCTTAGATCTTGTGAGCTCCTATAATTCACCCCTCCACTTT
-	TRBV6-5	TRBJ1-1	once	CASRNGGSATEAFF	TGTGCCAGCAGGAACGGGGGGTCAGCTACTGAAGCTTTCTTT
TRBD2	TRBV28	TRBJ2-1	-	CASRYSGSSTNEQFF	TGTGCCAGCAGATACAGCGGGAGTTCGACCAATGAGCAGTTCTTC
-	TRBV6-5	TRBJ1-5	-	CASSFTGYHQPQHF	TGTGCCAGCAGTTTCACAGGGTACCATCAGCCCCAGCATTTT
-	TRBV18	TRBJ1-6	-	CASSPGAGADSPLHF	TGTGCCAGCTCACCAGGAGCGGGGGCGGATTCACCCCTCCACTTT
-	TRBV7-2	TRBJ1-5	-	CASSFQGGVGNQPQHF	TGTGCCAGCAGCTTTCAGGGCGGAGTGGGCAATCAGCCCCAGCATTTT
-	TRBV6-5	TRBJ1-6	-	CASRPRGSYNSPLHF	TGTGCCAGCAGGCCTCGGGGATCCTATAATTCACCCCTCCACTTT
TRBD2	TRBV4-1	TRBJ2-3	-	CASSQGSSGGVGDTQYF	TGCGCCAGCAGCCAAGGTTCTAGCGGGGGGGTGGGAGATACGCAGTATTTT
-	TRBV7-2	TRBJ2-7	-	CASSLMQLSYEQYF	TGTGCCAGCAGCTTAATGCAACTCTCCTACGAGCAGTACTTC
-	TRBV19	TRBJ1-2	-	CASSRGPGVSNYGYTF	TGTGCCAGTAGTAGGGGTCCAGGGGTCTCTAACTATGGCTACACCTTC
TRBD2	TRBV2	TRBJ2-7	-	CASSEGRTSVYEQYF	TGTGCCAGCAGTGAAGGGAGGACTAGCGTTTACGAGCAGTACTTC
-	TRBV7-9	TRBJ1-2	-	CASSLDRVNYGYTF	TGTGCCAGCAGCTTAGACCGGGTAAACTATGGCTACACCTTC
TRBD2	TRBV7-8	TRBJ2-7	-	CASSPNVGSGSVYEQYF	TGTGCCAGCAGCCCTAATGTGGGTAGCGGGAGTGTCTACGAGCAGTACTTC
-	TRBV5-6	TRBJ1-2	-	CASSLQVLGYTF	TGTGCCAGCAGCTTGCAGGTTCTGGGCTACACCTTC
TRBD2	TRBV9	TRBJ2-3	once	CASSVDSGGALDTQYF	TGTGCCAGCAGCGTAGATAGCGGGGGGGCCTTAGATACGCAGTATTTT
TRBD1	TRBV9	TRBJ2-7	-	CASTPTGGGEQYF	TGTGCCAGCACCCCAACAGGGGGAGGCGAGCAGTACTTC
TRBD1	TRBV9	TRBJ1-1	-	CASSQGQLGTEAFF	TGTGCCAGCAGCCAGGGACAGCTGGGCACTGAAGCTTTCTTT
TRBD2	TRBV9	TRBJ2-3	-	CASSSRTSLSTDTQYF	TGTGCCAGCAGCTCCCGGACTAGCCTTAGCACAGATACGCAGTATTTT
TRBD1	TRBV6-1	TRBJ1-2	once	CASRTGENYGYTF	TGTGCCAGCAGGACAGGGGAAAACTATGGCTACACCTTC
-	TRBV7-6	TRBJ2-3	-	CASSERRPGEKEDTQYF	TGTGCCAGCAGCGAAAGAAGGCCAGGGGAAAAGGAAGATACGCAGTATTTT
-	TRBV28	TRBJ1-5	-	CASRKQGSNQPQHF	TGTGCCAGCAGAAAACAGGGAAGCAATCAGCCCCAGCATTTT
-	TRBV30	TRBJ1-2	-	CAWNYQGGHGYTF	TGTGCCTGGAATTATCAGGGAGGCCATGGCTACACCTTC
TRBD1	TRBV6-1	TRBJ1-2	few	CASSEGTGGYGYTF	TGTGCCAGCAGTGAAGGGACAGGGGGCTATGGCTACACCTTC
-	TRBV28	TRBJ1-4	-	CASSLWGDIGEKLFF	TGTGCCAGCAGTTTATGGGGGGACATCGGGGAAAAACTGTTTTTT
TRBD2	TRBV29-1	TRBJ2-3	-	CSVGTSGTDTQYF	TGCAGCGTTGGGACTAGCGGCACAGATACGCAGTATTTT
-	TRBV10-3	TRBJ2-5	-	CAISPGLEETQYF	TGTGCCATAAGTCCAGGGTTAGAGGAGACCCAGTACTTC
TRBD1	TRBV6-1	TRBJ1-6	-	CASSVLQGANSPLHF	TGTGCCAGCAGTGTCTTACAGGGGGCGAATTCACCCCTCCACTTT
TRBD2	TRBV10-3	TRBJ2-1	-	CAISRLAGDDNEQFF	TGTGCCATCAGCCGACTAGCGGGGGACGACAATGAGCAGTTCTTC